This TCR beta chain was captured in a study of cytomegalovirus exposure and HLA in healthy donors. About the study: When 350 to 500 donors were genotyped, approximately 81% of them were found to fall in the Caucasian-associated ancestry cluster.

The germline gives CDR1 MNHNS, CDR2 SASEGT. The CDR3 is 16 amino acids. The ends lost 4 bases at V and 9 bases at J; junction bases unmatched: 11. Concerning this clone itself: The target antigen is unknown.

13 Jbeta primers and 60 Vbeta primers were used for the PCR. Clones were read by immunoSEQ multiplex PCR, and TCRdb kept only the in-frame ones, dropping some. This sample's table reports tens of thousands of clones. Study-wide results and limits: Later on, an analysis showed TCR association rates differing by HLA locus, with DRB1 the most and HLA-C the fewest. Among TCR sequences, most were rare, though some public TCRs appeared in many donors. About 87% or about 30% of the time was how often most TCR beta V segments were productive, according to an earlier analysis.

The sequenced sample consisted of PBMCs. The V call is TRBV6-1, the J call TRBJ2-1; 11 bases map to TRBD2. This TCR was recovered from a male donor in good health and CMV-seropositive. CDR3 sequence: CASSVAGGLHGGEQFF. For the CDR3, the DNA is TGTGCCAGCAGTGTAGCGGGAGGGCTGCATGGCGGTGAGCAGTTCTTC.